The rows below give T cell receptor beta chains drawn from one sample of a study of CD4 T cells in relation to SARS-CoV-2 and coronaviruses. Assay used: immunoSEQ multiplex PCR; TCRdb lists only in-frame clones, some missing. The repertoire holds 65,000 or so clones, with 85% to 90% as singletons. The sample taken for sequencing was memory CD4+ T cells from PBMCs. The receptor source for this set is a human donor in good health. CDR3s leave out the opening cysteine and the closing phenylalanine or tryptophan. A D gene is named only where the DNA matches it firmly.

>TRBV24-1|.|TRBJ1-3
ATSDTKQGKSGNTIY
>TRBV19|.|TRBJ1-1
ASSIWGTSEAF
>TRBV18|.|TRBJ2-7
ASSPYRAYEQY
>TRBV20-1|TRBD2|TRBJ2-5
SASIAGVDTQY
>TRBV7-3|TRBD1|TRBJ2-7
ASSPGGSYEQY
>TRBV7-8|.|TRBJ2-7
ASSFASPGNEQY
>TRBV7-5|.|TRBJ2-2
ARSFGALGLAGDTGELF
>TRBV12-5|TRBD2|TRBJ2-1
ASGLAPPGLAGGPQVNEQF
>TRBV3-1/TRBV3-2|TRBD1|TRBJ2-7
ASSPPGDRHTREQY
>TRBV7-9|.|TRBJ2-5
ASSSERGETQY
>TRBV11-2|TRBD2|TRBJ2-1
ASSLGFSGTSYNEQF
>TRBV27|TRBD1|TRBJ1-2
ASSSTGVSFGYT
>TRBV3-1/TRBV3-2|TRBD2|TRBJ2-1
ASSQELAVYYNEQF
>TRBV5-5|.|TRBJ1-1
ASSLEGMNTEAF
>TRBV23-1|.|TRBJ1-6
ASSQPSRTENSPLH
>TRBV7-3|.|TRBJ2-7
ASSISQSSYEQY
>TRBV11-2|.|TRBJ2-3
ASSPGPYTTDTQY
>TRBV6-1|TRBD1|TRBJ2-7
ASSEAFWTGSYEQY
>TRBV7-9|TRBD2|TRBJ2-3
ASTPPGGRNTDTQY
>TRBV7-9|.|TRBJ2-3
ASSLENWDTQY
>TRBV7-3|TRBD2|TRBJ2-3
ASSLTSGGDTDTQY
>TRBV10-3|.|TRBJ2-3
AISESREDTQY
>TRBV10-2|.|TRBJ2-7
ATSFAGAPYEQY
>TRBV28|.|TRBJ1-2
ASSSSQYGYT
>TRBV7-9|.|TRBJ2-5
ASSLEGRVPETQY
>TRBV28|.|TRBJ2-3
ASSLWKRADTQY
>TRBV7-8|.|TRBJ2-7
ASSLALGFEQY
>TRBV5-8|.|TRBJ2-1
ASSLVPGMTAF
>TRBV6-5|.|TRBJ2-5
ASSYSGNYQETQY
>TRBV2|.|TRBJ2-2
ASRRDSSGGELF
>TRBV7-2|.|TRBJ1-2
ASSFGPGSNYGYT
>TRBV4-3|.|TRBJ2-3
ASSPQTTDTQY
>TRBV12-5|.|TRBJ1-1
ASARGNTEAF
>TRBV9|.|TRBJ1-1
ASSGQERGGLNTEAF
>TRBV6-4|.|TRBJ2-1
ATSPVATSDGQF
>TRBV5-1|.|TRBJ1-1
ASSLEAPNNGAF
>TRBV28|TRBD1|TRBJ1-1
ASIGDGTVPEAF
>TRBV3-1/TRBV3-2|TRBD1|TRBJ2-7
ASSHWDRGGREQY
>TRBV3-1/TRBV3-2|.|TRBJ2-6
ASSQAPGTGANVLT
>TRBV7-2|.|TRBJ1-1
ASSDTGTQNTEAF
>TRBV11-2|.|TRBJ2-4
ASSDLNIQY
>TRBV15|.|TRBJ1-2
ATSRGTADNYGYT
>TRBV5-6|.|TRBJ2-3
ASSSVQTDTQY
>TRBV18|.|TRBJ2-2
ASSVRVTGELF
>TRBV30|.|TRBJ1-1
AWTFGPEAF
>TRBV7-2|TRBD2|TRBJ2-5
ASSLPQRGPDFQETQY
>TRBV28|.|TRBJ1-1
ASSLYTEAF
>TRBV29-1|.|TRBJ1-2
SVPGPEGGYT
>TRBV5-1|.|TRBJ2-5
ASSSSGRTETQY
>TRBV7-3|.|TRBJ2-7
ASSLGGTEDYEQY
>TRBV15|.|TRBJ1-5
ATSRGPYGNQPQH
>TRBV6-4|.|TRBJ2-3
ASSSQGQDTQY
>TRBV5-1|.|TRBJ2-1
ASSLATDYNEQF
>TRBV30|.|TRBJ1-6
AWSSGQSDSPLH
>TRBV7-2|TRBD2|TRBJ2-3
ASSRTSGRGDTQY
>TRBV4-1|TRBD2|TRBJ2-7
ASSQTDSGRTI
>TRBV2|.|TRBJ2-2
ASLAWGADTGELF
>TRBV3-1/TRBV3-2|.|TRBJ1-1
ASSQGGATEAF
>TRBV11-2|TRBD2|TRBJ2-1
ASSPLSGSYNEQF
>TRBV18|.|TRBJ1-1
ASSHGELNTEAF